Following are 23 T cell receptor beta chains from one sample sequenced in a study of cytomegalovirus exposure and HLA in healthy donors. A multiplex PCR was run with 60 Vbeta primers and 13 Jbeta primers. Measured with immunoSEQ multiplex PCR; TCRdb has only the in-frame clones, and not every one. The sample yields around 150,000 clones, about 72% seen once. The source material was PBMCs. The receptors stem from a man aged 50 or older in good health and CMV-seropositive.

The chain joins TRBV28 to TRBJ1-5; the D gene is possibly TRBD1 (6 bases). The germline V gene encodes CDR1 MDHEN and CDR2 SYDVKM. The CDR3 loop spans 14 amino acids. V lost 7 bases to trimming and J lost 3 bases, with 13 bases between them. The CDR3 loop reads CASNLQGINQPQHF. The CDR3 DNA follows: TGTGCCAGCAACTTGCAGGGGATCAATCAGCCCCAGCATTTT.

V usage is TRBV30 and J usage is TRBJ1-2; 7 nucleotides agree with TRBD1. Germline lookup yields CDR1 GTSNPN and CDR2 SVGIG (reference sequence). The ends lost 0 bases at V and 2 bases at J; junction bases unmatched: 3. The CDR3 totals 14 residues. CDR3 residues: CAWSVEGANYGYTF. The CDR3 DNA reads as TGTGCCTGGAGTGTAGAGGGGGCCAACTATGGCTACACCTTC.

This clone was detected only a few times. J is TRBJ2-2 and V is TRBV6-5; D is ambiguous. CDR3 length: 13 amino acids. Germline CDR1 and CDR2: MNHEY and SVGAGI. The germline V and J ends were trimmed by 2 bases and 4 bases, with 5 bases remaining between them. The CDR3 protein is CASSYVLTGELFF. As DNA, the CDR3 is TGTGCCAGCAGTTACGTACTCACCGGGGAGCTGTTTTTT.

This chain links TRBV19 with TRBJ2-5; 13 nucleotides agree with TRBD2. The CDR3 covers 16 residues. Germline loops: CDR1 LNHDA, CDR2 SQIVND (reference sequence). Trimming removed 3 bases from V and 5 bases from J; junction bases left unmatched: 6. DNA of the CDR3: TGTGCCAGTAGTATGGGACTAGCGGGGAACCGGGAGACCCAGTACTTC. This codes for CASSMGLAGNRETQYF.

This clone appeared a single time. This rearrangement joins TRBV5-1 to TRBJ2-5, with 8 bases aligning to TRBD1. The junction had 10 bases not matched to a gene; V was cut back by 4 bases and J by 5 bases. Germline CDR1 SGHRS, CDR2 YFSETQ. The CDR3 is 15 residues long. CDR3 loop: CASSLEDRDGETQYF. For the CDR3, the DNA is TGCGCCAGCAGCCTGGAGGACAGGGATGGGGAGACCCAGTACTTC.

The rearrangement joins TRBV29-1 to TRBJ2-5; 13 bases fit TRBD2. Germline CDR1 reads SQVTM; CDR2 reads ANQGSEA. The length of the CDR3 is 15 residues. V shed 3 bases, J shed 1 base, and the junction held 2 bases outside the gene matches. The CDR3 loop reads CSVDTSGGAQETQYF. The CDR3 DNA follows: TGCAGCGTTGACACTAGCGGGGGGGCCCAAGAGACCCAGTACTTC.

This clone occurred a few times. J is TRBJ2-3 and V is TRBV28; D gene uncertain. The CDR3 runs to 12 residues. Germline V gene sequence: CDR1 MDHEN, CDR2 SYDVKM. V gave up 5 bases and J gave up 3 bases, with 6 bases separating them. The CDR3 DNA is TGTGCCAGCAGTACACCGACAGATACGCAGTATTTT. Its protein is CASSTPTDTQYF.

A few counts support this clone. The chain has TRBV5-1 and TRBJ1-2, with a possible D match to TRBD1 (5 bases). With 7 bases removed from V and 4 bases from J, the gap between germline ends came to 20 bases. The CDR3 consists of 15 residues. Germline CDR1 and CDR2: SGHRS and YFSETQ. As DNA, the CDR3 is TGCGCCAGCTACTCATCTGTGCGGGGGAGCTATGGCTACACCTTC. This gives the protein CASYSSVRGSYGYTF.

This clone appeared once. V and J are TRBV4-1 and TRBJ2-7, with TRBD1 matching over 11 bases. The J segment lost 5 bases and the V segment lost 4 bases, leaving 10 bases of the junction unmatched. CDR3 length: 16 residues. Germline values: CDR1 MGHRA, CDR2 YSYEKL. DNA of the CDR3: TGCGCCAGCAGCCCGACGGTTAAGGACAGGGGGCACGAGCAGTACTTC. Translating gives CASSPTVKDRGHEQYF.

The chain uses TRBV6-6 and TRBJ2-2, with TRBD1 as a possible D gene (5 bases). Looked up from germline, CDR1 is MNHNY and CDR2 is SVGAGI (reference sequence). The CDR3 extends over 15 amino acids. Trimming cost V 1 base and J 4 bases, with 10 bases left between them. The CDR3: CASSYLSTVTGELFF. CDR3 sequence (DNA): TGTGCCAGCAGTTACTTGTCGACAGTCACCGGGGAGCTGTTTTTT.

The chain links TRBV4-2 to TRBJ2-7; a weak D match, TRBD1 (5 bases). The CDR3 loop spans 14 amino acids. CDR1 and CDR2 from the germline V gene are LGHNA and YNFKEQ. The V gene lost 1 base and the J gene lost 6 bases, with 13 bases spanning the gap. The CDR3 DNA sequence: TGTGCCAGCAGCCAAGTACCAGGGAATTTCGAGCAGTACTTC. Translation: CASSQVPGNFEQYF.

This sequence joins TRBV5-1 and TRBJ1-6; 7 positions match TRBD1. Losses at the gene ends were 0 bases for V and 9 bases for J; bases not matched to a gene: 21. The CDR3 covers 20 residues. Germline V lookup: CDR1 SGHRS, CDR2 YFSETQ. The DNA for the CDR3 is TGCGCCAGCAGCTTGGAGTCCGGCAGCGGACGAACAGGGGCTAGTTCACCCCTCCACTTT. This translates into CASSLESGSGRTGASSPLHF.

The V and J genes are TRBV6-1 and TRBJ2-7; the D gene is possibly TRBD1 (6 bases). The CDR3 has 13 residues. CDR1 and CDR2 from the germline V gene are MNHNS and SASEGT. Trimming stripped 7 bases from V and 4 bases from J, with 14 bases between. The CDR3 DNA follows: TGTGCCAGCAAGAACAGGGAACTTTACGAGCAGTACTTC. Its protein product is CASKNRELYEQYF.

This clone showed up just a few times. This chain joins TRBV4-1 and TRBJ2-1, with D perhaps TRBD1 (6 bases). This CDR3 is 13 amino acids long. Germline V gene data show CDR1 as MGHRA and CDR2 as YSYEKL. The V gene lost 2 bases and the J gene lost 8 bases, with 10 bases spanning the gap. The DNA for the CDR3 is TGCGCCAGCAGCCAATTCGACAGGTATGAGCAGTTCTTC. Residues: CASSQFDRYEQFF.

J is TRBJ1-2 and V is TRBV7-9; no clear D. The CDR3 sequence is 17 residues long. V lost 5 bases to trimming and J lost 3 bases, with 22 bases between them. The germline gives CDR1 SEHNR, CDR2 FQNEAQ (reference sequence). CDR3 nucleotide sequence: TGTGCCAGCAGCCCCCGTGAGAAGAACACTACCTACTATGGCTACACCTTC. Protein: CASSPREKNTTYYGYTF.

The DNA of the CDR3 is TGTGCCAGCAGTCGACCAGGGGAGGGTGGCTCCTACGAGCAGTACTTC. Its translation: CASSRPGEGGSYEQYF. This sequence joins TRBV27 and TRBJ2-7, with D possibly matching TRBD2 (7 bases). Germline CDR1 is MNHEY and CDR2 is SMNVEV (reference sequence). The CDR3 extends over 16 amino acids. Between the trimmed V and J ends, which lost 5 bases and 0 bases, there was a span of 17 bases.

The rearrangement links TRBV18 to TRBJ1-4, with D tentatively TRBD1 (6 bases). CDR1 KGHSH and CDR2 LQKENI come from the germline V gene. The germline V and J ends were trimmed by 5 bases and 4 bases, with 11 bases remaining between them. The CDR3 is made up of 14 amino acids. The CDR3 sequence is CASSSGTSNEKLFF. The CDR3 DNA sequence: TGTGCCAGCTCATCCGGGACAAGTAATGAAAAACTGTTTTTT.

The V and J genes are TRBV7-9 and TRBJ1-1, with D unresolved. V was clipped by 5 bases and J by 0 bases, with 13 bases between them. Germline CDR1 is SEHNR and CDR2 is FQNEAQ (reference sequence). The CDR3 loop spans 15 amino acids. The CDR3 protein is CASSPLDGMNTEAFF. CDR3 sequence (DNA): TGTGCCAGCAGCCCCCTGGACGGGATGAACACTGAAGCTTTCTTT. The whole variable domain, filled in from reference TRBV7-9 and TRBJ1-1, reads DTGVSQNPRHKITKRGQNVTFRCDPISEHNRLYWYRQTLGQGPEFLTYFQNEAQLEKSRLLSDRFSAERPKGSFSTLEIQRTEQGDSAMYLCASSPLDGMNTEAFFGQGTRLTVV.

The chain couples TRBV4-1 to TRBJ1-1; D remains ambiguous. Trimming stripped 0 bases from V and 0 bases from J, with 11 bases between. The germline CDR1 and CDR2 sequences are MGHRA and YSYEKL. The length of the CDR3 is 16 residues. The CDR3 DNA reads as TGCGCCAGCAGCCAAGATCGAAGTGCTATGAACACTGAAGCTTTCTTT. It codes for CASSQDRSAMNTEAFF.

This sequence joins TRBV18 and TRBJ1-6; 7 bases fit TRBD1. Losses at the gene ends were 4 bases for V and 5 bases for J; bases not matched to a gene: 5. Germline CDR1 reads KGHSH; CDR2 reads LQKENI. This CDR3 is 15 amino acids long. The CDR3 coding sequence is TGTGCCAGCTCACTGACAGGGATCGATAATTCACCCCTCCACTTT. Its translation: CASSLTGIDNSPLHF.

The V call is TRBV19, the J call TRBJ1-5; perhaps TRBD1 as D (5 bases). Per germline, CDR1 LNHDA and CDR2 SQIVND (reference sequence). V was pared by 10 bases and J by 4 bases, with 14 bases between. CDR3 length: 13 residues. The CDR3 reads CAISRQSNQPQHF. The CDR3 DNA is TGTGCCATTTCACGACAGAGTAATCAGCCCCAGCATTTT.

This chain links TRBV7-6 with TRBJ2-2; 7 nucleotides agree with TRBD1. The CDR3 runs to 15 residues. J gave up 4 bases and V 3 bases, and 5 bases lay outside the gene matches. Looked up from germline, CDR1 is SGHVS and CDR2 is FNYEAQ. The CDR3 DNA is TGTGCCAGCAGCTTCGGACAGGTTGGCACCGGGGAGCTGTTTTTT. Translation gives CASSFGQVGTGELFF.

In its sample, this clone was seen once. Here the CDR3 reads CASSSRTGPLYEQYF. CDR3 bases: TGTGCCAGCAGCTCCCGGACAGGGCCCCTCTACGAGCAGTACTTC. The genes are TRBV7-9 and TRBJ2-7, with 8 positions matching TRBD1. The V gene's germline CDR1 is SEHNR and CDR2 FQNEAQ (reference sequence). The CDR3 length is 15 residues. V lost 4 bases to trimming and J lost 3 bases; unmatched junction nucleotides: 8.